The 3 T cell receptor beta chains reported below all come from one sample, sequenced in a study of control samples from healthy donors and cancer patients. Assay: immunoSEQ multiplex PCR; the TCRdb copy retains only in-frame clones and omits some. Among about 95,000 clones listed, less than 90% were seen once. The sample consisted of blood. These receptors all stem from a woman aged 70-85 years in good health.

This chain connects TRBV5-4 to TRBJ2-5; D remains ambiguous. This CDR3 has 16 residues. Trimming pared 0 bases from V and 1 base from J, leaving 13 bases between. Germline CDR1 and CDR2: SGHNT and YYREEE (reference sequence). CDR3 in DNA: TGTGCCAGCAGCTTGGGTGGGCTCGGCTTCCAAGAGACCCAGTACTTC. As protein: CASSLGGLGFQETQYF.

The chain links TRBV30 to TRBJ1-1; D ambiguous. The CDR3 has 14 residues. Per germline, CDR1 GTSNPN and CDR2 SVGIG (reference sequence). Trimming took 4 bases from V and 0 from J, leaving 12 bases between them. The CDR3 coding sequence is TGTGCCTGGACTCTACAGATCATGAACACTGAAGCTTTCTTT. This sequence encodes CAWTLQIMNTEAFF.

A single count supports this clone. Relative to the germline gene, one junction end is altered; a read error may explain this. This sequence joins TRBV5-6 and TRBJ1-2, with D hard to call. This CDR3 spans 15 amino acids. In germline, CDR1 is SGHDT, CDR2 YYEEEE. Here the CDR3 DNA reads TGTACCAGCAGCTTAAGTCTAGGGTTTGGCTATGGCTACACCTTC. Translating it yields CTSSLSLGFGYGYTF.